This record covers a single T cell receptor (beta chain). The data stem from a study of cytomegalovirus exposure and HLA in healthy donors. This CDR3 is 15 amino acids long. V was clipped by 6 bases and J by 7 bases, with 16 bases between them. Germline CDR1 MNHNY, CDR2 SVGAGI (reference sequence). It was with 60 Vbeta and 13 Jbeta primers that the PCR ran. The data were produced by immunoSEQ multiplex PCR, yet TCRdb's version contains in-frame clones alone and is incomplete. The profile shows approximately 90,000 clones, around 70% of them singletons. The gene calls are TRBV6-6 and TRBJ1-6; TRBD1 might be the D (5 bases). This TCR was sampled from a woman aged 50 to 60 in good health and CMV-seropositive. Sample: PBMCs. The CDR3 region is CASRGPSRTNSPLHF. Here the CDR3 DNA reads TGTGCCAGCAGGGGGCCCAGCAGAACAAATTCACCCCTCCACTTT.